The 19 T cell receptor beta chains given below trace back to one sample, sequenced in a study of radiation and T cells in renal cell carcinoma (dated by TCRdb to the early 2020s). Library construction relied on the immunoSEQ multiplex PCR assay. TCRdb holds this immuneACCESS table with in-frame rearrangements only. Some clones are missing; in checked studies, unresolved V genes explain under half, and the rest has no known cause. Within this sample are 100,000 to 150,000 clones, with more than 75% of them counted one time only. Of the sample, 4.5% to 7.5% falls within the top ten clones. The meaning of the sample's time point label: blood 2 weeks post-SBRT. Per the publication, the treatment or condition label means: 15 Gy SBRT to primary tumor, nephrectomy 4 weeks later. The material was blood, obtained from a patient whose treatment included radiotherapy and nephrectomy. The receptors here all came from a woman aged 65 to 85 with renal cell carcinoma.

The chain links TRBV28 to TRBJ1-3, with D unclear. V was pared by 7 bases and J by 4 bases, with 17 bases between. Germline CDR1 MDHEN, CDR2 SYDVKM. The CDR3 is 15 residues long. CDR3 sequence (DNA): TGTGCCAGCACGGAAACCCGAGGTTCGGGAAACACCATATATTTT. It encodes CASTETRGSGNTIYF. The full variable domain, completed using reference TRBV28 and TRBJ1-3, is DVKVTQSSRYLVKRTGEKVFLECVQDMDHENMFWYRQDPGLGLRLIYFSYDVKMKEKGDIPEGYSVSREKKERFSLILESASTNQTSMYLCASTETRGSGNTIYFGEGSWLTVV.

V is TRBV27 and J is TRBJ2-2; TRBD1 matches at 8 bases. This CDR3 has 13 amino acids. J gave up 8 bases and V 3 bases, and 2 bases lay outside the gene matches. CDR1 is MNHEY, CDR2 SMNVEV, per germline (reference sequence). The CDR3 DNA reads TGTGCCAGCAGTTTCAGGGGGCTGGGGGAGCTGTTTTTT. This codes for CASSFRGLGELFF.

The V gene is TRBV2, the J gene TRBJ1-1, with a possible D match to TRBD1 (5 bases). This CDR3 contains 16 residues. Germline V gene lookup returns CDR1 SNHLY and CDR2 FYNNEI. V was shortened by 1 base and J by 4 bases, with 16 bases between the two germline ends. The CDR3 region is CASSEGGNIGATEAFF. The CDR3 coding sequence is TGTGCCAGCAGTGAAGGGGGTAACATTGGGGCCACTGAAGCTTTCTTT.

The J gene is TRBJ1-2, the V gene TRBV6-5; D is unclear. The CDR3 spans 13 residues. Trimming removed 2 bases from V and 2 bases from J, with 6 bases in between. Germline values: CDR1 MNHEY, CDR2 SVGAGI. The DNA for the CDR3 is TGTGCCAGCAGTTACGTTGGAAACTATGGCTACACCTTC. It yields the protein CASSYVGNYGYTF.

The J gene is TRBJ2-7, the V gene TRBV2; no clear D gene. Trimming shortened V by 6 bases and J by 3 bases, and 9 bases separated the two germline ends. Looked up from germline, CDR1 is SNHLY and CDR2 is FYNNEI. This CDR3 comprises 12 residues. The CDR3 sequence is CASRRLDYEQYF. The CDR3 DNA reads TGTGCCAGCAGGCGGTTGGACTACGAGCAGTACTTC.

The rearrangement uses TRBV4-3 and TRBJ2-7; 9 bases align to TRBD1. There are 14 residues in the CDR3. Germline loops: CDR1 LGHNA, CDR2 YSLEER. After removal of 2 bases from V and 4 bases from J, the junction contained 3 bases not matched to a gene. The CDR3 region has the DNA TGCGCCAGCAGCCAACGGACAGGGGAATACGAGCAGTACTTC. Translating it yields CASSQRTGEYEQYF.

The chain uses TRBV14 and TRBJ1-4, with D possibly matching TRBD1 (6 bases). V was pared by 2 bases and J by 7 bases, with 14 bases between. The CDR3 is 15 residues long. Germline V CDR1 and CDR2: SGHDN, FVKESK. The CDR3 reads CASSQSTGWVEKLFF. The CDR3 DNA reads TGTGCCAGCAGCCAATCGACAGGATGGGTTGAAAAACTGTTTTTT.

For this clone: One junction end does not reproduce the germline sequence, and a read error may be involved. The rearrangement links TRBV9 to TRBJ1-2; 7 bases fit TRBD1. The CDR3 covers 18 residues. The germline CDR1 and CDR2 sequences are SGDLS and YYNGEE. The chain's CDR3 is CASSVEAHKQGLNDGYTF. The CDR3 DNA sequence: TGTGCCAGCAGCGTAGAGGCCCACAAACAGGGGCTTAACGATGGCTACACCTTC.

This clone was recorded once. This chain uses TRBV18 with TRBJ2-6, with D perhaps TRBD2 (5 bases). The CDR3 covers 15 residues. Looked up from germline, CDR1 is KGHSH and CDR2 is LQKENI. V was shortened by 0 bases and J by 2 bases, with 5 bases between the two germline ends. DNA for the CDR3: TGTGCCAGCTCACCACCGAGGGCTGGGGCCAACGTCCTGACTTTC. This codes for CASSPPRAGANVLTF.

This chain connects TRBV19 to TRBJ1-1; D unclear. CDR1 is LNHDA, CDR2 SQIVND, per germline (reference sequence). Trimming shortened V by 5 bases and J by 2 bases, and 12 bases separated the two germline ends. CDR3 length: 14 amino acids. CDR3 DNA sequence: TGTGCCAGTAGTGTTGACACTCGAAACACTGAAGCTTTCTTT. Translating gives CASSVDTRNTEAFF.

CDR3 sequence: CAWRGDHNEKLFF. The CDR3 DNA sequence: TGTGCCTGGAGGGGGGACCATAATGAAAAACTGTTTTTT. The J gene is TRBJ1-4, the V gene TRBV30, with D possibly matching TRBD1 (5 bases). From germline, CDR1 is GTSNPN and CDR2 SVGIG (reference sequence). Trimming shortened V by 3 bases and J by 4 bases, and 9 bases separated the two germline ends. The CDR3 sequence is 13 residues long. The full variable domain, rest sourced from reference TRBV30 and TRBJ1-4, is SQTIHQWPATLVQPVGSPLSLECTVEGTSNPNLYWYRQAAGRGLQLLFYSVGIGQISSEVPQNLSASRPQDRQFILSSKKLLLSDSGFYLCAWRGDHNEKLFFGSGTQLSVL.

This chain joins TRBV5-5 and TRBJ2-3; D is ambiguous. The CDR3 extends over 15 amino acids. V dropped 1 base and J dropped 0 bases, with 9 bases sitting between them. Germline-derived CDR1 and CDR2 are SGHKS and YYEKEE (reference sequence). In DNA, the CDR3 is TGTGCCAGCAGCTTGCCCATTCTTAGCACAGATACGCAGTATTTT. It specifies CASSLPILSTDTQYF.

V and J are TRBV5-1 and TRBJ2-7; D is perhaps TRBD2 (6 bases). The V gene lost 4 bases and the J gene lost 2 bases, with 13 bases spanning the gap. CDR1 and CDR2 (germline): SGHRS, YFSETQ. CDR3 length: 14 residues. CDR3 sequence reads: CASSGDSFAYEQYF. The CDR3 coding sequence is TGCGCCAGCAGCGGGGACTCATTTGCCTACGAGCAGTACTTC.

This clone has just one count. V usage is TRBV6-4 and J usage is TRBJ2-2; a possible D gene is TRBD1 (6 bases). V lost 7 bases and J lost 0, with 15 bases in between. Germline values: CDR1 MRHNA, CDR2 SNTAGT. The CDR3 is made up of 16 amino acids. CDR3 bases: TGTGCCAGCAAAAAAACAGGGACGACGAACACCGGGGAGCTGTTTTTT. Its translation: CASKKTGTTNTGELFF.

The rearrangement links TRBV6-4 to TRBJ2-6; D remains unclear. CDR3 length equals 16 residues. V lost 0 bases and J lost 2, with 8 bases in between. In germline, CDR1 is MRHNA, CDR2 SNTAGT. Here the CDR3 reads CASSDSRRAGANVLTF. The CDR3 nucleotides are TGTGCCAGCAGTGACTCGCGTCGCGCTGGGGCCAACGTCCTGACTTTC.

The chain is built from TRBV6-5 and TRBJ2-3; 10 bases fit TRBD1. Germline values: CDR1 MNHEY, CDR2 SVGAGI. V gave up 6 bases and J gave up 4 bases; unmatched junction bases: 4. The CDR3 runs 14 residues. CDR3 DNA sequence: TGTGCCAGCAGAGGGGGACAGGGGCCAGATACGCAGTATTTT. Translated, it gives CASRGGQGPDTQYF.

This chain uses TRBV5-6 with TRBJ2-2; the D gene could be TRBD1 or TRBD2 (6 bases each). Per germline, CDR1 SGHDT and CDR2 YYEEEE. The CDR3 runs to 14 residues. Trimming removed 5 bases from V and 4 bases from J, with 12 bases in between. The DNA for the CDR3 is TGTGCCAGCAGAGGCAGGGGAGGCACCGGGGAGCTGTTTTTT. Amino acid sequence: CASRGRGGTGELFF.

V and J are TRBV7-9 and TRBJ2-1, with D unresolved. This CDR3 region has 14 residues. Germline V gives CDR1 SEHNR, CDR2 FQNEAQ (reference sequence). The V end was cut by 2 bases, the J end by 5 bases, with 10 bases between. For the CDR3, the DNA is TGTGCCAGCAGCTTATGGGGTAGCCACAATGAGCAGTTCTTC. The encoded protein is CASSLWGSHNEQFF.

DNA for the CDR3: TGTGCCAGCAGTTCCGGTTCACCCCTCCACTTT. Protein sequence: CASSSGSPLHF. V usage is TRBV28 and J usage is TRBJ1-6; D gene unclear. Looked up from germline, CDR1 is MDHEN and CDR2 is SYDVKM. This CDR3 has 11 residues. Trimming took off 4 bases at V and 9 bases at J, with 4 bases between the two ends.